The next 28 T cell receptor beta chains were all read from a single sample in a study of somatic mutations in cytotoxic T cells in rheumatoid arthritis. Using immunoSEQ multiplex PCR, the repertoire was profiled, and TCRdb retains in-frame clones only, with some absent. The table records roughly 4,000 clones, approximately 94% of them present only once. Sequences were obtained from CD8+ T cells sorted from blood. Source of these receptors: a woman aged 55-70 years with rheumatoid arthritis.

The genes are TRBV10-2 and TRBJ1-4; possible D gene TRBD1, 5 bases. The CDR3 runs 14 residues. The germline CDR1 and CDR2 sequences are WSHSY and SAAADI. The V end lost 5 bases, the J end lost 7 bases, and 14 bases lay between the germline ends. CDR3 nucleotides: TGCGCCAGCAGTATCGACAGTCTGGTTGAAAAACTGTTTTTT. It specifies CASSIDSLVEKLFF.

The chain combines TRBV7-6 with TRBJ2-1, with TRBD2 identical over 9 bases. Germline V gives CDR1 SGHVS, CDR2 FNYEAQ. V lost 1 base and J lost 1; bases outside the gene matches: 8. There are 18 residues in the CDR3. This CDR3 is CASSLDIPLAGSYNEQFF. CDR3 coding DNA: TGTGCCAGCAGCTTAGACATCCCACTAGCGGGTTCCTACAATGAGCAGTTCTTC.

This chain uses TRBV5-6 with TRBJ1-2; 7 nucleotides line up with TRBD1. Per the germline V gene, CDR1 is SGHDT and CDR2 is YYEEEE. The CDR3 runs 15 residues. Losses at the gene ends were 4 bases for V and 8 bases for J; bases not matched to a gene: 14. The CDR3 here is CASSLYDRAISGYTF. DNA for the CDR3: TGTGCCAGCAGCCTTTATGACAGGGCGATCTCCGGCTACACCTTC.

This chain uses TRBV5-1 with TRBJ1-4; D is unresolved. Germline values: CDR1 SGHRS, CDR2 YFSETQ. V was pared by 5 bases and J by 7 bases, with 6 bases between. The CDR3 loop spans 11 amino acids. The CDR3 DNA is TGCGCCAGCAGGGAGGCTGAAAAACTGTTTTTT. As protein: CASREAEKLFF.

This chain joins TRBV28 and TRBJ1-4, with TRBD1 identical over 8 bases. CDR1 is MDHEN and CDR2 is SYDVKM in the germline V gene. The CDR3 contains 17 residues. Trimming cost V 3 bases and J 8 bases; bases outside gene matches: 14. This chain's CDR3 is CASSFMGRTGKAEKLFF. The DNA of the CDR3 is TGTGCCAGCAGTTTTATGGGAAGGACAGGGAAGGCCGAAAAACTGTTTTTT.

The V call is TRBV11-3, the J call TRBJ2-1; TRBD1 is a possible D gene (5 bases). CDR1 is SGHNT, CDR2 YENEEA, per germline. CDR3 length equals 13 residues. Trimming took 5 bases from V and 8 from J, leaving 13 bases between them. The CDR3 DNA reads TGTGCCAGCAGCCTAGTGGTAGGGGATGAGCAGTTCTTC. This sequence encodes CASSLVVGDEQFF. Supplemented by reference TRBV11-3 and TRBJ2-1, the full variable domain reads EAGVVQSPRYKIIEKKQPVAFWCNPISGHNTLYWYLQNLGQGPELLIRYENEEAVDDSQLPKDRFSAERLKGVDSTLKIQPAELGDSAVYLCASSLVVGDEQFFGPGTRLTVL.

This clone was seen just once. The genes are TRBV7-2 and TRBJ2-1; 7 bases fit TRBD2. V shed 4 bases and J 2 bases; nucleotides not matched to a gene: 5. CDR1 is SGHTA and CDR2 is FQGNSA in the germline V gene. The CDR3 extends over 15 amino acids. The CDR3 loop is CASSSLAEAYNEQFF. CDR3 DNA: TGTGCCAGCAGCTCCCTAGCGGAAGCCTACAATGAGCAGTTCTTC.

This clone was detected once. V gene TRBV19 combines with J gene TRBJ1-1; TRBD1 aligns across 8 bases. V trimming: 5 bases; J trimming: 1 base; junction bases outside the gene matches: 6. Germline V gene data show CDR1 as LNHDA and CDR2 as SQIVND (reference sequence). The CDR3 totals 15 residues. The CDR3 reads CASSPGGLGNTEAFF. CDR3 nucleotide sequence: TGTGCCAGTAGTCCAGGGGGCCTGGGGAACACTGAAGCTTTCTTT.

The rearrangement uses TRBV7-9 and TRBJ2-7; 7 bases fit TRBD1. There are 16 residues in the CDR3. V trimming: 5 bases; J trimming: 3 bases; junction bases outside the gene matches: 13. Germline assignment: CDR1 SEHNR and CDR2 FQNEAQ (reference sequence). The DNA of the CDR3 is TGTGCCAGCAGCCCGAGTACAGGGGCCCCCCTCTACGAGCAGTACTTC. Its translation: CASSPSTGAPLYEQYF. The whole variable domain, filled in from reference TRBV7-9 and TRBJ2-7, reads DTGVSQNPRHKITKRGQNVTFRCDPISEHNRLYWYRQTLGQGPEFLTYFQNEAQLEKSRLLSDRFSAERPKGSFSTLEIQRTEQGDSAMYLCASSPSTGAPLYEQYFGPGTRLTVT.

V and J are TRBV7-9 and TRBJ2-1; D call uncertain. Germline V gene data show CDR1 as SEHNR and CDR2 as FQNEAQ (reference sequence). The CDR3 is made up of 14 amino acids. The V gene lost 5 bases and the J gene lost 2 bases, with 10 bases spanning the gap. The CDR3 DNA sequence: TGTGCCAGCAGCCTAGTTTTAACCTACAATGAGCAGTTCTTC. This gives the protein CASSLVLTYNEQFF. Drawing the rest from reference TRBV7-9 and TRBJ2-1, the complete variable domain is DTGVSQNPRHKITKRGQNVTFRCDPISEHNRLYWYRQTLGQGPEFLTYFQNEAQLEKSRLLSDRFSAERPKGSFSTLEIQRTEQGDSAMYLCASSLVLTYNEQFFGPGTRLTVL.

The chain couples TRBV30 to TRBJ1-2; 10 nucleotides align to TRBD1. The germline V gene encodes CDR1 GTSNPN and CDR2 SVGIG (reference sequence). CDR3 length: 16 amino acids. J lost 1 base, V lost 2 bases, and 7 bases had no gene match. The CDR3 DNA sequence: TGTGCCTGGAGTTCGGGACAGGGGCTCGTTAACTATGGCTACACCTTC. It is translated as CAWSSGQGLVNYGYTF.

The genes are TRBV10-2 and TRBJ2-3, with TRBD1 matching over 7 bases. This CDR3 has 16 residues. J lost 2 bases, V lost 1 base, and 6 bases had no gene match. Per the germline V gene, CDR1 is WSHSY and CDR2 is SAAADI. CDR3 in amino acids: CASSELETGFTDTQYF. CDR3 bases: TGCGCCAGCAGTGAGTTGGAGACAGGGTTCACAGATACGCAGTATTTT.

V and J are TRBV6-6 and TRBJ2-1; 7 bases agree with TRBD2. V dropped 0 bases and J dropped 3; count of bases not matched to a gene: 5. The CDR3 length is 16 residues. Germline V gives CDR1 MNHNY, CDR2 SVGAGI (reference sequence). CDR3 nucleotide sequence: TGTGCCAGCAGTTACTCAGCCAGCGGGGTCTACAATGAGCAGTTCTTC. This sequence encodes CASSYSASGVYNEQFF.

The chain carries TRBV15 and TRBJ1-5, with TRBD1 as a possible D gene (6 bases). The CDR3 length is 15 residues. The V end was cut by 4 bases, the J end by 3 bases, with 13 bases between. Germline CDR1 reads LNHNV; CDR2 reads YYDKDF (reference sequence). The CDR3 sequence: CATSNLVGANQPQHF. CDR3 bases: TGTGCCACCAGCAACCTGGTGGGGGCCAATCAGCCCCAGCATTTT.

V gene TRBV7-9 combines with J gene TRBJ1-2; perhaps TRBD1 as D (5 bases). V was pared by 5 bases and J by 5 bases, with 12 bases between. Per the germline V gene, CDR1 is SEHNR and CDR2 is FQNEAQ (reference sequence). CDR3 size: 13 residues. The DNA for the CDR3 is TGTGCCAGCAGCATGGGACTGGATTATGGCTACACCTTC. Translated: CASSMGLDYGYTF. The variable domain in full, completed from reference TRBV7-9 and TRBJ1-2, reads DTGVSQNPRHKITKRGQNVTFRCDPISEHNRLYWYRQTLGQGPEFLTYFQNEAQLEKSRLLSDRFSAERPKGSFSTLEIQRTEQGDSAMYLCASSMGLDYGYTFGSGTRLTVV.

The chain uses TRBV7-2 and TRBJ2-7; 7 bases map to TRBD1. Germline V gene sequence: CDR1 SGHTA, CDR2 FQGNSA. J was trimmed by 6 bases and V by 4 bases; bases with no gene match: 9. There are 14 residues in the CDR3. The CDR3 loop reads CASSSGDSSLEQYF. In DNA, the CDR3 is TGTGCCAGCAGCTCCGGGGACAGTTCTCTCGAGCAGTACTTC.

Note on this clone: Other DNA sequences from this sample encode an identical CDR3 as well. The chain recombines TRBV4-1 with TRBJ1-6, with TRBD1 as a possible D gene (5 bases). Germline CDR1 and CDR2: MGHRA and YSYEKL. V lost 3 bases to trimming and J lost 5 bases, with 20 bases between them. The CDR3 is made up of 18 amino acids. This CDR3 is CASSQRVARVMNNSPLHF. DNA for the CDR3: TGCGCCAGCAGCCAGCGTGTCGCCAGGGTGATGAATAATTCACCCCTCCACTTT.

V and J are TRBV5-6 and TRBJ2-5, with a possible D match to TRBD2 (5 bases). CDR3 length: 14 amino acids. Looked up from germline, CDR1 is SGHDT and CDR2 is YYEEEE. Trimming shortened V by 4 bases and J by 0 bases, and 10 bases separated the two germline ends. CDR3 region: CASSRAGNQETQYF. The CDR3 DNA reads TGTGCCAGCAGCCGCGCGGGTAACCAAGAGACCCAGTACTTC.

The CDR3 sequence is CAWDRGGGTEAFF. As DNA, the CDR3 is TGTGCCTGGGATAGGGGGGGCGGCACTGAAGCTTTCTTT. The chain links TRBV30 to TRBJ1-1, with D tentatively TRBD1 (6 bases). Per the germline V gene, CDR1 is GTSNPN and CDR2 is SVGIG (reference sequence). There are 13 residues in the CDR3. With 5 bases removed from V and 4 bases from J, the gap between germline ends came to 14 bases.

The chain's CDR3 is CASSSRGLAGGPPNEQFF. In nucleotides, the CDR3 is TGTGCCAGCAGCTCCCGGGGACTAGCGGGAGGGCCCCCGAATGAGCAGTTCTTC. The chain uses TRBV7-9 and TRBJ2-1; 16 bases fit TRBD2. The CDR3 covers 18 residues. The ends lost 4 bases at V and 7 bases at J; junction bases unmatched: 10. The germline CDR1 and CDR2 sequences are SEHNR and FQNEAQ (reference sequence).

This clone appeared a single time. The V and J genes are TRBV6-5 and TRBJ1-2, with TRBD1 as a possible D gene (6 bases). V was trimmed by 0 bases and J by 7 bases, leaving 12 bases between them. CDR1 is MNHEY and CDR2 is SVGAGI in the germline V gene. The length of the CDR3 is 14 residues. The CDR3 DNA is TGTGCCAGCAGTTACTCGACAGGAACTACTGGCTACACCTTC. Its protein product is CASSYSTGTTGYTF.

In regard to this clone: The same CDR3 is also encoded by other DNA sequences in this sample. V is TRBV6-4 and J is TRBJ2-5, with 7 bases that match TRBD2. This CDR3 has 15 residues. Germline CDR1 and CDR2: MRHNA and SNTAGT. The V and J ends lost 6 bases and 5 bases, in that order; junction bases with no gene match: 12. This CDR3 is CASSPAAGVGETQYF. CDR3 nucleotides: TGTGCCAGCAGCCCCGCCGCGGGGGTCGGGGAGACCCAGTACTTC.

V usage is TRBV9 and J usage is TRBJ2-7; 7 bases align to TRBD2. V lost 4 bases and J lost 1; bases outside the gene matches: 5. The CDR3 is 14 residues long. The germline V gene has CDR1 SGDLS and CDR2 YYNGEE. This chain's CDR3 is CASSPSGSSYEQYV. CDR3 sequence (DNA): TGTGCCAGCAGCCCTAGCGGTTCGTCCTACGAGCAGTACGTC.

The chain links TRBV7-8 to TRBJ1-4; TRBD1 might be the D (5 bases). The CDR3 is 16 residues long. Germline V lookup: CDR1 SGHVS, CDR2 FQNEAQ. The V end was cut by 2 bases, the J end by 0 bases, with 10 bases between. The CDR3 bases are TGTGCCAGCAGCTTACTCGGGACTTCAACTAATGAAAAACTGTTTTTT. It encodes CASSLLGTSTNEKLFF.

V and J are TRBV13 and TRBJ2-5; D might be TRBD1 (6 bases). Trimming shortened V by 3 bases and J by 3 bases, and 11 bases separated the two germline ends. CDR1 and CDR2 from the germline V gene are PRHDT and FYEKMQ (reference sequence). The CDR3 is made up of 14 amino acids. The CDR3 DNA is TGTGCCAGCAGCTTTAATGGGGGCGAAGAGACCCAGTACTTC. This encodes CASSFNGGEETQYF.

The rearrangement uses TRBV27 and TRBJ2-1, with D possibly TRBD1 on 6 matching bases. Trimming shortened V by 5 bases and J by 7 bases, and 21 bases separated the two germline ends. CDR1 is MNHEY and CDR2 is SMNVEV in the germline V gene (reference sequence). CDR3 length equals 16 residues. The CDR3 nucleotides are TGTGCCAGCAGTCCTCTGGGAGTGAAGGGGGTTAATGAGCAGTTCTTC. It translates to CASSPLGVKGVNEQFF.

The chain recombines TRBV5-1 with TRBJ1-1; weak D call: TRBD1 (6 bases). V lost 4 bases to trimming and J lost 3 bases, with 16 bases between them. The CDR3 consists of 15 residues. The germline V gene has CDR1 SGHRS and CDR2 YFSETQ. CDR3 region: CASSRTVPGDTEAFF. The DNA of the CDR3 is TGCGCCAGCAGCCGGACAGTCCCCGGTGACACTGAAGCTTTCTTT.

This rearrangement joins TRBV6-1 to TRBJ1-5; TRBD1 might be the D (5 bases). CDR1 and CDR2 (germline): MNHNS, SASEGT. The CDR3 is 17 amino acids. V was cut by 4 bases and J by 5 bases, with 21 bases left in between. The CDR3 DNA is TGTGCCAGCAGTGTCCGACAGCCGGTCGTTGAAGATCAGCCCCAGCATTTT. Amino acids: CASSVRQPVVEDQPQHF.